This TCR beta chain was documented in a study of circulating and synovial CD4+ cells in juvenile arthritis. General study results and limits: T cell genome counts differed by at least an order of magnitude between CPL and CD4 samples. Some such blood samples were as oligoclonal as synovium.

Method: immunoSEQ multiplex PCR; TCRdb's copy keeps in-frame clones and lacks some. The sample includes about 33,000 clones, 90% to 95% of them seen just once. Notes on this clone: Its antigen remains unidentified.

The CDR3 loop spans 15 amino acids. V was clipped by 4 bases and J by 3 bases; unmatched bases: 8. Per the germline V gene, CDR1 is KGHSH and CDR2 is LQKENI. The chain combines TRBV18 with TRBJ2-7; 8 positions agree with TRBD1. The source of this sequence is a human donor with juvenile idiopathic arthritis. Sequenced material: CD4+ T cells from blood. CDR3: CASSQKTGDFYEQYF. In nucleotides, the CDR3 is TGTGCCAGCTCACAAAAGACAGGGGATTTCTACGAGCAGTACTTC. Full variable domain (remainder filled in from reference TRBV18 and TRBJ2-7): NAGVMQNPRHLVRRRGQEARLRCSPMKGHSHVYWYRQLPEEGLKFMVYLQKENIIDESGMPKERFSAEFPKEGPSILRIQQVVRGDSAAYFCASSQKTGDFYEQYFGPGTRLTVT.